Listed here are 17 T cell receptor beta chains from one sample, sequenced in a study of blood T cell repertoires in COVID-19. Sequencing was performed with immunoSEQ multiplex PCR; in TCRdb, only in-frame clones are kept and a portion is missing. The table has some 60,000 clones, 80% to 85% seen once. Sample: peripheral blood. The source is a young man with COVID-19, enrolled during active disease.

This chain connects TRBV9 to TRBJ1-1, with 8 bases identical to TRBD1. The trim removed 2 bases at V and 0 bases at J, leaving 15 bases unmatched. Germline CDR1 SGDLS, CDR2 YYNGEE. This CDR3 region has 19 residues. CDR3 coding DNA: TGTGCCAGCAGCGTGTCTCCGGGACAGGAGAGGGGAGTGAACACTGAAGCTTTCTTT. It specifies CASSVSPGQERGVNTEAFF. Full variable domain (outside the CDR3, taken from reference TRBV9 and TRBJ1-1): DSGVTQTPKHLITATGQRVTLRCSPRSGDLSVYWYQQSLDQGLQFLIQYYNGEERAKGNILERFSAQQFPDLHSELNLSSLELGDSALYFCASSVSPGQERGVNTEAFFGQGTRLTVV.

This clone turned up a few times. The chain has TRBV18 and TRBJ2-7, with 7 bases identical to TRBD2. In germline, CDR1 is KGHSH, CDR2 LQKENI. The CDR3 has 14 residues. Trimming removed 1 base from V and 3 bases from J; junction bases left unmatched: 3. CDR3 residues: CASSPRGLVYEQYF. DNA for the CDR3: TGTGCCAGCTCACCACGAGGACTAGTCTACGAGCAGTACTTC.

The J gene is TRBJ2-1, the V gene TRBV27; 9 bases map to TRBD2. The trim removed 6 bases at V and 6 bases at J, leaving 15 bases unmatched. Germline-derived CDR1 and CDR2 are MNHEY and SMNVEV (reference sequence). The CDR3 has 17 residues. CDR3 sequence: CASSYQGGTSRGNEQFF. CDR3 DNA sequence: TGTGCCAGCAGCTACCAAGGGGGGACTAGCCGGGGCAATGAGCAGTTCTTC.

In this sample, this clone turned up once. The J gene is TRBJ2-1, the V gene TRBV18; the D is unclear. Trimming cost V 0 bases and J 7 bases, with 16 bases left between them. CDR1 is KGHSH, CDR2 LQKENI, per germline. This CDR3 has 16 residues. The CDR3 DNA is TGTGCCAGCTCACCACCGTCGCGGATAGCACATAATGAGCAGTTCTTC. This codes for CASSPPSRIAHNEQFF.

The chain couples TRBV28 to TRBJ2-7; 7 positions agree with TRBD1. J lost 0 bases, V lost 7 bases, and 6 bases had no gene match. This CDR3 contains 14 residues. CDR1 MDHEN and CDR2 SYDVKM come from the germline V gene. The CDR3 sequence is CASKLTGTSYEQYF. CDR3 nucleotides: TGTGCCAGCAAGCTGACAGGGACCTCCTACGAGCAGTACTTC. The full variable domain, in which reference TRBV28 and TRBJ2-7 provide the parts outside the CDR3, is DVKVTQSSRYLVKRTGEKVFLECVQDMDHENMFWYRQDPGLGLRLIYFSYDVKMKEKGDIPEGYSVSREKKERFSLILESASTNQTSMYLCASKLTGTSYEQYFGPGTRLTVT.

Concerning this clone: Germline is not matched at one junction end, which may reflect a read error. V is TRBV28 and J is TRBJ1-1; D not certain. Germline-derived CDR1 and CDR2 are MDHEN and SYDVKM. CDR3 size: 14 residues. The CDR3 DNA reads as TGTGCCAGCAGTTTCCGGGGATTGAAGACTGAAGCTTTCTTT. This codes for CASSFRGLKTEAFF.

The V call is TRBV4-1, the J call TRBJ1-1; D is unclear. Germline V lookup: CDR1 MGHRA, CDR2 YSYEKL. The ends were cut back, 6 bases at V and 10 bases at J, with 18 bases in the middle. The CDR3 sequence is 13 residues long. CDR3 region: CASREEGLRPAFF. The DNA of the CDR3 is TGCGCCAGCAGAGAGGAGGGTTTAAGACCAGCTTTCTTT.

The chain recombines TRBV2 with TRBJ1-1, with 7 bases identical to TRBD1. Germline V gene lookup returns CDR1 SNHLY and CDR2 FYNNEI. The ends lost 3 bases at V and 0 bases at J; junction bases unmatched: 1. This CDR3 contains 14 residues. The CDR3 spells CASSEGQLNTEAFF. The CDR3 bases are TGTGCCAGCAGTGAGGGACAGTTGAACACTGAAGCTTTCTTT.

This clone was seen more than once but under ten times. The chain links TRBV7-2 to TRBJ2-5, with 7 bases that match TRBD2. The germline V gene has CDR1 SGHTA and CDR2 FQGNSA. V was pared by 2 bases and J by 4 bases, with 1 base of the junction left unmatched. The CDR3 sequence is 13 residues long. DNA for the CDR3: TGTGCCAGCAGCTTACGGGGGGTAGAGACCCAGTACTTC. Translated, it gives CASSLRGVETQYF.

The CDR3 sequence is CASSPSQGPVNQPQHF. The CDR3, as DNA: TGTGCCAGCAGTCCCTCCCAGGGGCCGGTAAATCAGCCCCAGCATTTT. V and J are TRBV28 and TRBJ1-5, with D perhaps matching TRBD1 (6 bases). V was trimmed by 5 bases and J by 4 bases, leaving 18 bases between them. The CDR3 covers 16 residues. Germline lookup yields CDR1 MDHEN and CDR2 SYDVKM.

This chain's CDR3 is CASSIGQGINNQPQHF. CDR3 in DNA: TGTGCCAGTAGTATCGGTCAGGGGATAAACAATCAGCCCCAGCATTTT. J is TRBJ1-5 and V is TRBV19; a possible D gene is TRBD1 (6 bases). Deletions cut 3 bases from V and 3 bases from J, with 15 bases between. The CDR3 sequence is 16 residues long. The V gene's germline CDR1 is LNHDA and CDR2 SQIVND (reference sequence).

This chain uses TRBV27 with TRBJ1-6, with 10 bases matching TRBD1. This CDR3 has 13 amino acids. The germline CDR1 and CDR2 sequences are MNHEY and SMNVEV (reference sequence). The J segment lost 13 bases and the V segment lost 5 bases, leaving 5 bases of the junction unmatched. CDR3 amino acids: CASSPGQGIPLHF. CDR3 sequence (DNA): TGTGCCAGCAGTCCGGGACAGGGGATTCCCCTCCACTTT.

CDR3 nucleotides: TGTGCCAGTAGTATCCCCCCCAGGGGGTCCTACAATGAGCAGTTCTTC. Its translation is CASSIPPRGSYNEQFF. V gene TRBV19 combines with J gene TRBJ2-1; 7 bases map to TRBD1. Germline CDR1 reads LNHDA; CDR2 reads SQIVND (reference sequence). V shed 3 bases and J 1 base; nucleotides not matched to a gene: 6. The CDR3 is 16 residues long.

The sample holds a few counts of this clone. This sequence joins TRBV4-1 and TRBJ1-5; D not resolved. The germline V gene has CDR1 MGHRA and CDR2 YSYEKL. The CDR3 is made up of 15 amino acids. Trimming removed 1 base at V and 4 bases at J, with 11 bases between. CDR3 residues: CASSQGSSENQPQHF. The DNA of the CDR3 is TGCGCCAGCAGCCAAGGGTCGTCAGAAAATCAGCCCCAGCATTTT.

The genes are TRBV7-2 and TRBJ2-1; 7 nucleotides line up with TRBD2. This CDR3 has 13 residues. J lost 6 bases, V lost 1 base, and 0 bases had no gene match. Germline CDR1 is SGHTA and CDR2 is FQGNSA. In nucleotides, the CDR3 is TGTGCCAGCAGCTTAGGGACTAGCAATGAGCAGTTCTTC. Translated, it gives CASSLGTSNEQFF.

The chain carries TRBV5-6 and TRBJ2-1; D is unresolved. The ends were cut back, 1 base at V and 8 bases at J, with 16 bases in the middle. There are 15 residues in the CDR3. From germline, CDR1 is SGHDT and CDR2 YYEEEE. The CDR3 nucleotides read TGTGCCAGCAGCTTGTGGGCGCTTGGTGTCTATGAGCAGTTCTTC. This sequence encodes CASSLWALGVYEQFF.

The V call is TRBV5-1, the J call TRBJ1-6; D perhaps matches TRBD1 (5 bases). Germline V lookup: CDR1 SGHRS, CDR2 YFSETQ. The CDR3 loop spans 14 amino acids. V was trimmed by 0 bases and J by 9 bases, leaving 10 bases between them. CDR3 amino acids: CASSLGRVGSPLHF. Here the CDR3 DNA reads TGCGCCAGCAGCTTGGGCAGGGTAGGTTCACCCCTCCACTTT.